Following are 32 T cell receptor beta chains from one sample sequenced in a study of shared T cell receptors in the human thymus. Clones were read by immunoSEQ multiplex PCR, and TCRdb kept only the in-frame ones, dropping some. Altogether 720,000 or so clones are present, approximately 83% being singletons, with the ten largest covering 0.0095% to 0.011%. This sample was also put to use in a study of human thymus T cells.

The source material was thymocytes. The receptors stem from a girl under two years old with a congenital heart defect.

V gene TRBV25-1 combines with J gene TRBJ1-2, with D maybe TRBD1 (6 bases). Trimming stripped 3 bases from V and 4 bases from J, with 18 bases between. The CDR3 covers 16 residues. CDR1 MGHDK and CDR2 SYGVNS come from the germline V gene. CDR3 DNA: TGTGCCAGCAGTGATGGGCAGGGGCATACCCGCTATGGCTACACCTTC. Translation: CASSDGQGHTRYGYTF.

CDR3 protein: CASSLRGGDPYGYTF. The CDR3 coding sequence is TGTGCCAGCAGCTTACGAGGGGGCGACCCCTATGGCTACACCTTC. This chain uses TRBV7-8 with TRBJ1-2; 7 bases map to TRBD1. V was pared by 2 bases and J by 4 bases, with 7 bases of the junction left unmatched. This CDR3 spans 15 amino acids. CDR1 and CDR2 (germline): SGHVS, FQNEAQ. The variable domain in full, completed from reference TRBV7-8 and TRBJ1-2, reads GAGVSQSPRYKVAKRGQDVALRCDPISGHVSLFWYQQALGQGPEFLTYFQNEAQLDKSGLPSDRFFAERPEGSVSTLKIQRTQQEDSAVYLCASSLRGGDPYGYTFGSGTRLTVV.

This clone has a single count. The chain couples TRBV5-6 to TRBJ1-4; 8 bases match TRBD1. V lost 3 bases, J lost 0 bases, and 10 bases stayed unmatched. Germline lookup yields CDR1 SGHDT and CDR2 YYEEEE. The CDR3 has 18 amino acids. The CDR3 region is CASSYGQGRFATNEKLFF. The DNA for the CDR3 is TGTGCCAGCAGCTACGGACAGGGCCGGTTCGCAACTAATGAAAAACTGTTTTTT.

V usage is TRBV5-1 and J usage is TRBJ2-3, with D tentatively TRBD2 (6 bases). The CDR3 length is 17 residues. V lost 4 bases to trimming and J lost 0 bases, with 18 bases between them. Germline values: CDR1 SGHRS, CDR2 YFSETQ. Here the CDR3 DNA reads TGCGCCAGCAGCACGGGACCGCGGGGTGTAAGCACAGATACGCAGTATTTT. Residues: CASSTGPRGVSTDTQYF.

The CDR3 protein is CASSQLEAGRETQYF. The CDR3 DNA follows: TGCGCCAGCAGCCAATTGGAGGCAGGTCGGGAGACCCAGTACTTC. The V call is TRBV4-1, the J call TRBJ2-5; D possibly corresponds to TRBD2 (5 bases). The CDR3 loop spans 15 amino acids. V lost 2 bases to trimming and J lost 5 bases, with 15 bases between them. The germline V gene has CDR1 MGHRA and CDR2 YSYEKL.

The rearrangement joins TRBV19 to TRBJ1-5, with D unclear. V was cut by 10 bases and J by 0 bases, with 19 bases left in between. CDR3 size: 16 residues. CDR1 is LNHDA, CDR2 SQIVND, per germline (reference sequence). The CDR3 nucleotides read TGTGCCACCTCCCGTAGCGAGCGGTATAGCAATCAGCCCCAGCATTTT. Amino acid sequence: CATSRSERYSNQPQHF. Drawing the rest from reference TRBV19 and TRBJ1-5, the complete variable domain is DGGITQSPKYLFRKEGQNVTLSCEQNLNHDAMYWYRQDPGQGLRLIYYSQIVNDFQKGDIAEGYSVSREKKESFPLTVTSAQKNPTAFYLCATSRSERYSNQPQHFGDGTRLSIL.

The genes are TRBV6-1 and TRBJ1-5; no clear D. The V end lost 5 bases, the J end lost 3 bases, and 2 bases lay between the germline ends. The germline gives CDR1 MNHNS, CDR2 SASEGT. There are 11 residues in the CDR3. The CDR3 protein is CASSHNQPQHF. CDR3 DNA: TGTGCCAGCAGTCACAATCAGCCCCAGCATTTT.

This rearrangement joins TRBV5-4 to TRBJ1-2, with a weak D call TRBD1 (6 bases). Germline CDR1 reads SGHNT; CDR2 reads YYREEE (reference sequence). V gave up 1 base and J gave up 5 bases, with 12 bases separating them. This CDR3 contains 14 residues. CDR3 DNA: TGTGCCAGCAGCTTGATTGGGACACCGTATGGCTACACCTTC. Translation gives CASSLIGTPYGYTF.

This chain connects TRBV6-5 to TRBJ1-5; D unclear. This CDR3 has 12 residues. Germline CDR1 and CDR2: MNHEY and SVGAGI. Trimming took 5 bases from V and 7 from J, leaving 9 bases between them. CDR3 sequence: CASSHGGQPQHF. In DNA, the CDR3 is TGTGCCAGCAGTCATGGCGGCCAGCCCCAGCATTTT.

The V gene is TRBV5-6, the J gene TRBJ1-2; a possible D gene is TRBD1 (6 bases). Per germline, CDR1 SGHDT and CDR2 YYEEEE. V lost 6 bases, J lost 1 base, and 19 bases lay in between. The CDR3 length is 16 residues. The CDR3 reads CASNPIQGPGNYGYTF. The DNA of the CDR3 is TGTGCCAGCAACCCCATCCAGGGGCCCGGTAACTATGGCTACACCTTC.

The chain recombines TRBV5-6 with TRBJ2-7; D is possibly TRBD1 (6 bases). This CDR3 comprises 15 residues. Deletions cut 0 bases from V and 2 bases from J, with 12 bases between. Germline V gene sequence: CDR1 SGHDT, CDR2 YYEEEE. The chain's CDR3 is CASSLVGTSPYEQYF. For the CDR3, the DNA is TGTGCCAGCAGCTTGGTCGGGACATCCCCCTACGAGCAGTACTTC.

This chain uses TRBV5-1 with TRBJ2-5, with TRBD1 matching 12 bases. The CDR3 runs 16 residues. V dropped 0 bases and J dropped 6; count of bases not matched to a gene: 6. The germline gives CDR1 SGHRS, CDR2 YFSETQ. Here the CDR3 reads CASSLEGQGAGQTQYF. CDR3 in DNA: TGCGCCAGCAGCTTGGAGGGACAGGGGGCCGGGCAGACCCAGTACTTC.

The V call is TRBV7-8, the J call TRBJ1-5; tentatively, D is TRBD1 (6 bases). Looked up from germline, CDR1 is SGHVS and CDR2 is FQNEAQ. V lost 2 bases and J lost 2, with 10 bases in between. The CDR3 has 15 amino acids. Here the CDR3 DNA reads TGTGCCAGCAGCTTAAACGCAGGGGGCAATCAGCCCCAGCATTTT. Protein: CASSLNAGGNQPQHF. Looking up the rest from reference TRBV7-8 and TRBJ1-5 gives the full variable domain: GAGVSQSPRYKVAKRGQDVALRCDPISGHVSLFWYQQALGQGPEFLTYFQNEAQLDKSGLPSDRFFAERPEGSVSTLKIQRTQQEDSAVYLCASSLNAGGNQPQHFGDGTRLSIL.

This chain's CDR3 is CASSPATPTSTDTQYF. For the CDR3, the DNA is TGTGCCAGCAGCCCCGCAACCCCCACTAGCACAGATACGCAGTATTTT. The chain joins TRBV7-9 to TRBJ2-3; the D is unclear. The CDR3 spans 16 residues. Germline-derived CDR1 and CDR2 are SEHNR and FQNEAQ (reference sequence). V lost 5 bases, J lost 0 bases, and 15 bases lay in between.

The J gene is TRBJ2-5, the V gene TRBV5-7, with D unresolved. TRBV5-7 is marked as an open reading frame, function uncertain. The CDR3 totals 16 residues. V was trimmed by 1 base and J by 3 bases, leaving 16 bases between them. The CDR3 coding sequence is TGTGCCAGCAGCTTGTTACAGTTGAGCCGGAAAGAGACCCAGTACTTC. Protein sequence: CASSLLQLSRKETQYF.

V usage is TRBV30 and J usage is TRBJ1-6; D not certain. The CDR3 totals 16 residues. Germline V gene data show CDR1 as GTSNPN and CDR2 as SVGIG (reference sequence). Trimming stripped 4 bases from V and 0 bases from J, with 13 bases between. In DNA form, the CDR3 reads TGTGCCTGGACGCTGGCTCGTAACTCCTATAATTCACCCCTCCACTTT. It is translated as CAWTLARNSYNSPLHF.

This sequence joins TRBV27 and TRBJ2-3; perhaps TRBD1 as D (6 bases). The CDR3 runs 18 residues. The V end lost 2 bases, the J end lost 4 bases, and 22 bases lay between the germline ends. Germline V CDR1 and CDR2: MNHEY, SMNVEV (reference sequence). CDR3 sequence (DNA): TGTGCCAGCAGTTTAATAGTTTTCGGCAGGGGAAAGGCAGATACGCAGTATTTT. This translates into CASSLIVFGRGKADTQYF.

The rearrangement uses TRBV15 and TRBJ1-2; unclear D gene. The CDR3 consists of 14 residues. The germline gives CDR1 LNHNV, CDR2 YYDKDF (reference sequence). V shed 0 bases and J shed 11 bases, with 16 bases lying between them. The CDR3 nucleotides are TGTGCCACCAGCAGAGATTCGGAAGGGAGTGGGTACACCTTC. Translating gives CATSRDSEGSGYTF.

V is TRBV4-1 and J is TRBJ1-2, with 8 positions matching TRBD1. This CDR3 is built from 15 residues. V lost 5 bases and J lost 4; bases outside the gene matches: 9. Germline-derived CDR1 and CDR2 are MGHRA and YSYEKL. In DNA form, the CDR3 reads TGCGCCAGCAGCAGACGACAGGGGATGAGCTATGGCTACACCTTC. This encodes CASSRRQGMSYGYTF.

This chain uses TRBV19 with TRBJ2-3, with TRBD1 matching 9 bases. V dropped 7 bases and J dropped 0; count of bases not matched to a gene: 5. Germline lookup yields CDR1 LNHDA and CDR2 SQIVND (reference sequence). This CDR3 spans 15 amino acids. CDR3 sequence reads: CASMWGQGSTDTQYF. The DNA of the CDR3 is TGTGCCAGTATGTGGGGACAGGGTAGCACAGATACGCAGTATTTT.

This chain uses TRBV12-5 with TRBJ1-1; no reliable D call. CDR1 LGHNT and CDR2 FRNRAP come from the germline V gene. With 0 bases removed from V and 4 bases from J, the gap between germline ends came to 12 bases. The CDR3 has 15 amino acids. The DNA for the CDR3 is TGTGCTAGTGGTTTGGTAAGTGGAGTGAGCACTGAAGCTTTCTTT. Amino acid sequence: CASGLVSGVSTEAFF.

This rearrangement joins TRBV5-1 to TRBJ2-3; 11 bases match TRBD2. Germline loops: CDR1 SGHRS, CDR2 YFSETQ. J lost 5 bases, V lost 0 bases, and 11 bases had no gene match. This CDR3 contains 18 residues. The CDR3 region has the DNA TGCGCCAGCAGCTTGGAAGGTACTAGCGGGGGAGCAGAAGATACGCAGTATTTT. It codes for CASSLEGTSGGAEDTQYF.

The rearrangement links TRBV6-5 to TRBJ1-2; D uncertain. Trimming stripped 7 bases from V and 8 bases from J, with 14 bases between. In germline, CDR1 is MNHEY, CDR2 SVGAGI. The CDR3 sequence is 12 residues long. The CDR3 region is CASKASKRGYTF. CDR3 sequence (DNA): TGTGCCAGCAAAGCTTCCAAACGGGGCTACACCTTC.

The genes are TRBV11-2 and TRBJ1-2; no reliable D call. The V end lost 5 bases, the J end lost 6 bases, and 13 bases lay between the germline ends. Germline V lookup: CDR1 SGHAT, CDR2 FQNNGV. The CDR3 is 13 amino acids. This CDR3 reads CASSILGVHGYTF. CDR3 in DNA: TGTGCCAGCAGCATCCTGGGAGTCCATGGCTACACCTTC.

This rearrangement joins TRBV7-9 to TRBJ2-3, with D perhaps TRBD1 (6 bases). V lost 5 bases and J 2 bases, leaving 14 bases between the germline ends. CDR3 length equals 15 residues. Germline V lookup: CDR1 SEHNR, CDR2 FQNEAQ (reference sequence). CDR3 loop: CASSGQGPLTDTQYF. Here the CDR3 DNA reads TGTGCCAGCAGCGGCCAGGGGCCCCTCACAGATACGCAGTATTTT.

V usage is TRBV4-3 and J usage is TRBJ2-3; TRBD1 agrees at 8 bases. Germline V lookup: CDR1 LGHNA, CDR2 YSLEER. The CDR3 loop spans 17 amino acids. With V trimmed by 1 base and J by 2 bases, 8 bases remained unmatched. The CDR3 DNA follows: TGCGCCAGCAGCCAAGCAGGGGGCCGTGCCCCCACAGATACGCAGTATTTT. This gives the protein CASSQAGGRAPTDTQYF.

The J gene is TRBJ1-2, the V gene TRBV28; D is perhaps TRBD1 (5 bases). This CDR3 region has 14 residues. CDR1 MDHEN and CDR2 SYDVKM come from the germline V gene. Trimming stripped 1 base from V and 5 bases from J, with 11 bases between. The CDR3 protein is CASSLFWRQYGYTF. The CDR3 nucleotides read TGTGCCAGCAGTTTATTTTGGCGACAGTATGGCTACACCTTC.

This chain connects TRBV28 to TRBJ1-5, with 8 bases that match TRBD1. V trimming: 5 bases; J trimming: 7 bases; junction bases outside the gene matches: 13. The CDR3 runs to 16 residues. Germline CDR1 reads MDHEN; CDR2 reads SYDVKM. For the CDR3, the DNA is TGTGCCAGCAGTCCGATTTGGACAGGGAAGGGCCAGCCCCAGCATTTT. Encoded protein: CASSPIWTGKGQPQHF.

This clone occurred once. The chain uses TRBV29-1 and TRBJ2-7; the D gene is possibly TRBD2 (5 bases). The length of the CDR3 is 14 residues. CDR1 and CDR2 (germline): SQVTM, ANQGSEA. V gave up 6 bases and J gave up 0 bases, with 15 bases separating them. The CDR3 DNA reads TGCAGCGTACGGGGAGCTCCTAGCTCCTACGAGCAGTACTTC. This encodes CSVRGAPSSYEQYF.

The chain recombines TRBV4-1 with TRBJ2-2, with TRBD2 as a possible D gene (6 bases). Trimming pared 1 base from V and 7 bases from J, leaving 22 bases between. This CDR3 has 18 residues. Germline V lookup: CDR1 MGHRA, CDR2 YSYEKL. This CDR3 is CASSQVGSSVVVIGELFF. The CDR3, as DNA: TGCGCCAGCAGCCAAGTCGGGTCTAGCGTCGTCGTCATCGGGGAGCTGTTTTTT.

This chain uses TRBV5-1 with TRBJ1-1, with D tentatively TRBD1 (6 bases). This CDR3 has 15 residues. Per the germline V gene, CDR1 is SGHRS and CDR2 is YFSETQ. Trimming took 1 base from V and 5 from J, leaving 15 bases between them. For the CDR3, the DNA is TGCGCCAGCAGCTTGCGGGGCAGGGGATGGACTGAAGCTTTCTTT. This translates into CASSLRGRGWTEAFF. The variable domain in full, with the rest retrieved from reference TRBV5-1 and TRBJ1-1, is KAGVTQTPRYLIKTRGQQVTLSCSPISGHRSVSWYQQTPGQGLQFLFEYFSETQRNKGNFPGRFSGRQFSNSRSEMNVSTLELGDSALYLCASSLRGRGWTEAFFGQGTRLTVV.

The V call is TRBV7-2, the J call TRBJ2-5; 8 positions agree with TRBD2. Germline V CDR1 and CDR2: SGHTA, FQGNSA. The CDR3 has 17 amino acids. V lost 1 base to trimming and J lost 1 base; unmatched junction nucleotides: 8. CDR3 region: CASSLDRAGGGQETQYF. The CDR3 nucleotides are TGTGCCAGCAGCTTAGATCGTGCGGGGGGTGGCCAAGAGACCCAGTACTTC. Full variable domain (missing parts from reference TRBV7-2 and TRBJ2-5): GAGVSQSPSNKVTEKGKDVELRCDPISGHTALYWYRQSLGQGLEFLIYFQGNSAPDKSGLPSDRFSAERTGGSVSTLTIQRTQQEDSAVYLCASSLDRAGGGQETQYFGPGTRLLVL.